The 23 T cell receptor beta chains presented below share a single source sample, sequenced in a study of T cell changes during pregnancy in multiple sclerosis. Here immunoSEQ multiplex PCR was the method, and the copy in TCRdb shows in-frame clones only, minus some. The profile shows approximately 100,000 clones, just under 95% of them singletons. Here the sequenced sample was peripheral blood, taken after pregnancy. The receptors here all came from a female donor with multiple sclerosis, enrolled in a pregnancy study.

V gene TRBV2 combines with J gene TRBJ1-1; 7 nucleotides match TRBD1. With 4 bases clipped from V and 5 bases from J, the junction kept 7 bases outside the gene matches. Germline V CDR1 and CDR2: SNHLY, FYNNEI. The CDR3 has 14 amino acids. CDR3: CASSVGGGRTEAFF. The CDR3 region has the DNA TGTGCCAGCAGTGTTGGAGGGGGCCGGACTGAAGCTTTCTTT.

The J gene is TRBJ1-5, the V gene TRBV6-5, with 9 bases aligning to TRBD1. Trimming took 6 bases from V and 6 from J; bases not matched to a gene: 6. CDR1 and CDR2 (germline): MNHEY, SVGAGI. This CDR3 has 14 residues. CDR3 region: CASRPGTGRQPQHF. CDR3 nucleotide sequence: TGTGCCAGCAGGCCCGGGACAGGGCGTCAGCCCCAGCATTTT.

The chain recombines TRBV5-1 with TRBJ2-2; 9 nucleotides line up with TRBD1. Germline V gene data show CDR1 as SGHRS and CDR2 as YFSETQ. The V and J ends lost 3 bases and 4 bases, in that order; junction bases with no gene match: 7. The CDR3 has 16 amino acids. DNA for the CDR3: TGCGCCAGCAGCTCACAGGGGGCATCGGGCACCGGGGAGCTGTTTTTT. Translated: CASSSQGASGTGELFF.

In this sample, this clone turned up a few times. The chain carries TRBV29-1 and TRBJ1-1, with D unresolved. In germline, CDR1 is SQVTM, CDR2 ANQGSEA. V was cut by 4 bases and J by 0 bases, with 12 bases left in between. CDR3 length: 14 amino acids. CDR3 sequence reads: CSVGEGSLNTEAFF. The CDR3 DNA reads TGCAGCGTTGGGGAGGGCAGCCTGAACACTGAAGCTTTCTTT.

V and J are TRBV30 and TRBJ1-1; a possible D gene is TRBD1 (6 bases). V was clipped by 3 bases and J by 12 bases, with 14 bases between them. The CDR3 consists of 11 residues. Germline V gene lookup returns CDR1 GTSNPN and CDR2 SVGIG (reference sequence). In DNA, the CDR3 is TGTGCCTGGAGCGGTCCAGGGGTAACTTTCTTT. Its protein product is CAWSGPGVTFF.

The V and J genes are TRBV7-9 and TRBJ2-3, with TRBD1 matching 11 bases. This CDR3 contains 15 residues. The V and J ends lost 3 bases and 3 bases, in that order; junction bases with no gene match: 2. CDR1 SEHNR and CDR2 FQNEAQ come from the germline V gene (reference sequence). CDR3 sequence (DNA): TGTGCCAGCAGCTTTAGGGACAGGGGGACAGATACGCAGTATTTT. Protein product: CASSFRDRGTDTQYF.

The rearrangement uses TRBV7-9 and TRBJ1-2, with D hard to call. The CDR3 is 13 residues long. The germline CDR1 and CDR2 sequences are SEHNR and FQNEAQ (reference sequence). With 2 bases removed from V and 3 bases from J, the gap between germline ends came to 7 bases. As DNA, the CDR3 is TGTGCCAGCAGCTTACACGGAGACTATGGCTACACCTTC. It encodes CASSLHGDYGYTF.

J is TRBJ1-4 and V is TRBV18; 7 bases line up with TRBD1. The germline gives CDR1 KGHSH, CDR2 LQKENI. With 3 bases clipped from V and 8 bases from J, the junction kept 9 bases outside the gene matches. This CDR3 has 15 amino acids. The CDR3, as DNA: TGTGCCAGCTCACCCGGGGTAGGGGGCGACGAAAAACTGTTTTTT. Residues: CASSPGVGGDEKLFF.

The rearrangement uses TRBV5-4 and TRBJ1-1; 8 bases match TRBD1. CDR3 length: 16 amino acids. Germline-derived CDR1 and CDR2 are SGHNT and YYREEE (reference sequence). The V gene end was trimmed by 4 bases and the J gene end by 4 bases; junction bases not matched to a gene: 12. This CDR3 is CASSPNQGAGGTEAFF. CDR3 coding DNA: TGTGCCAGCAGCCCGAACCAGGGGGCTGGGGGCACTGAAGCTTTCTTT.

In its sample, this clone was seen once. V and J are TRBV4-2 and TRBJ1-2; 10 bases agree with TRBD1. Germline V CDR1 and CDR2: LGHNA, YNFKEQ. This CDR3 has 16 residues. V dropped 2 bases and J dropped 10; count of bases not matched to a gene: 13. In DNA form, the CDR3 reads TGTGCCAGCAGCCAAAAGCTGCCCGGGACAGGGGATGACTACACCTTC. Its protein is CASSQKLPGTGDDYTF.

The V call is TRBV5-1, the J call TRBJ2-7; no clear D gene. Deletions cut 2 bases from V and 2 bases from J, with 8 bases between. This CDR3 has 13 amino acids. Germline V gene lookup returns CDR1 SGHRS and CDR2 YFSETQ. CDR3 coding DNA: TGCGCCAGCAGCTTAAACCGAGCCTACGAGCAGTACTTC. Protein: CASSLNRAYEQYF.

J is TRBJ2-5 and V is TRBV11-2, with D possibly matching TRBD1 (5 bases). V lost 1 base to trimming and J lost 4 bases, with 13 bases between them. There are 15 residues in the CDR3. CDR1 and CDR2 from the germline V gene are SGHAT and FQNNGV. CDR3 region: CASSLVIPQGETQYF. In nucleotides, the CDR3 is TGTGCCAGCAGCTTAGTAATCCCGCAGGGAGAGACCCAGTACTTC.

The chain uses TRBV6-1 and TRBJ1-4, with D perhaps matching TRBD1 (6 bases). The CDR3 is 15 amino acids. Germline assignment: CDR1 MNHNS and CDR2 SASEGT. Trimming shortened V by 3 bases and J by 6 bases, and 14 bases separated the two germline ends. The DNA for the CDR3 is TGTGCCAGCAGTGATATTGGGGGCGCCTATGAAAAACTGTTTTTT. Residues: CASSDIGGAYEKLFF.

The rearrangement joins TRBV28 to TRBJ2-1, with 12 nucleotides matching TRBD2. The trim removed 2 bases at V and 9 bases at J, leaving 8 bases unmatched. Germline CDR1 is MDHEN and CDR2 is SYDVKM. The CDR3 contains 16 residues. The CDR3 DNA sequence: TGTGCCAGCAGTTTAGTCCGACTAGCGGGAGCAATTGAGCAGTTCTTC. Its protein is CASSLVRLAGAIEQFF.

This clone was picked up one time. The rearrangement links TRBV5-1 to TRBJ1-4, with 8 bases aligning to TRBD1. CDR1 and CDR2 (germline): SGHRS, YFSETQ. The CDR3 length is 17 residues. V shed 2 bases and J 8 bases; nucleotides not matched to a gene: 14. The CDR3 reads CASSFGQGADFPEKLFF. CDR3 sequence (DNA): TGCGCCAGCAGCTTCGGGCAGGGGGCTGATTTTCCCGAAAAACTGTTTTTT.

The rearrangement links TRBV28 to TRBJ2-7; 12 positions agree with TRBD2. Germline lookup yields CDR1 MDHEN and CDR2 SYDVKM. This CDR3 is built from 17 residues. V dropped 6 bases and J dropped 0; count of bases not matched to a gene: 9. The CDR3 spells CASSNRRTSGTSYEQYF. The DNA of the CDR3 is TGTGCCAGCAGCAACCGACGGACTAGCGGGACCTCCTACGAGCAGTACTTC.

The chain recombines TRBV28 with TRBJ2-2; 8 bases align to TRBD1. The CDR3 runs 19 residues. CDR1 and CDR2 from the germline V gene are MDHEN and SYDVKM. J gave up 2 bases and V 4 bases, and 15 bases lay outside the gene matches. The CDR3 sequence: CASSSGTGGVEINTGELFF. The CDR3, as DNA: TGTGCCAGCAGTTCCGGGACAGGCGGAGTGGAGATCAACACCGGGGAGCTGTTTTTT.

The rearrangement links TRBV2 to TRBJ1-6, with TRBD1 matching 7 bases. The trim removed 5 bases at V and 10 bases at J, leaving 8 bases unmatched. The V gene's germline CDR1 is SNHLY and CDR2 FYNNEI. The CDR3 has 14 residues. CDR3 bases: TGTGCCAGCAGTACCGACAGGGTGGGATCACCCCTCCACTTT. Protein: CASSTDRVGSPLHF.

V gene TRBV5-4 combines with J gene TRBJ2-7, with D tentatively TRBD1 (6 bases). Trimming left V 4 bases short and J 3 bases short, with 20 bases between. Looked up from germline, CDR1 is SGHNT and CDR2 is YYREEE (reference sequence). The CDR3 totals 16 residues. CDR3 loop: CASSNPTGKNYYEQYF. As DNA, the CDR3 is TGTGCCAGCAGCAACCCGACAGGCAAAAACTACTACGAGCAGTACTTC.

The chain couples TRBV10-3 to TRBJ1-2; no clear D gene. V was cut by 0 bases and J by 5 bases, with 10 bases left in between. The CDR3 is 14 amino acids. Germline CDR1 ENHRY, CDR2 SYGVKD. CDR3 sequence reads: CAISESAGRYGYTF. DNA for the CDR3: TGTGCCATCAGTGAGTCGGCAGGAAGATATGGCTACACCTTC.

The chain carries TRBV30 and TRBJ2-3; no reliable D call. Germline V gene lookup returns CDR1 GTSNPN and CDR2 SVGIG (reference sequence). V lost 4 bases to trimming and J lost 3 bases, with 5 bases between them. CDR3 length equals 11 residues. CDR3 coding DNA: TGTGCCTGGACAGTAACAGATACGCAGTATTTT. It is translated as CAWTVTDTQYF.

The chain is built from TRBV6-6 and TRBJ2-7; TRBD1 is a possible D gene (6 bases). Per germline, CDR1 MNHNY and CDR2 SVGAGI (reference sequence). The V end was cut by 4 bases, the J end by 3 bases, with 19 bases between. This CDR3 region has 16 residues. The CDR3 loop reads CASSSASGQILYEQYF. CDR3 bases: TGTGCCAGCAGTTCCGCGTCCGGACAGATCCTCTACGAGCAGTACTTC.

The CDR3 is CASSQGGQANYGYTF. The DNA for the CDR3 is TGCGCCAGCAGCCAGGGGGGACAGGCCAACTATGGCTACACCTTC. The rearrangement joins TRBV4-1 to TRBJ1-2, with 8 nucleotides matching TRBD1. The trim removed 3 bases at V and 2 bases at J, leaving 5 bases unmatched. The V gene's germline CDR1 is MGHRA and CDR2 YSYEKL. The CDR3 runs 15 residues.